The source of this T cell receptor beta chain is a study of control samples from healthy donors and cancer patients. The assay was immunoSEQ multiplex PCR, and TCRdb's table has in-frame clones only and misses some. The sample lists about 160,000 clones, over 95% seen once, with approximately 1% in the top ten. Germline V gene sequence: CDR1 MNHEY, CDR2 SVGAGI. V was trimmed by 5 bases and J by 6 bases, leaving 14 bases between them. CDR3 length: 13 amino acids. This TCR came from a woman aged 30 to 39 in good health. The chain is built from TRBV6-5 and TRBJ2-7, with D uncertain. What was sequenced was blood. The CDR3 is CASSLALTPEQYF. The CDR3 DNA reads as TGTGCCAGCAGTCTGGCCCTAACTCCCGAGCAGTACTTC.